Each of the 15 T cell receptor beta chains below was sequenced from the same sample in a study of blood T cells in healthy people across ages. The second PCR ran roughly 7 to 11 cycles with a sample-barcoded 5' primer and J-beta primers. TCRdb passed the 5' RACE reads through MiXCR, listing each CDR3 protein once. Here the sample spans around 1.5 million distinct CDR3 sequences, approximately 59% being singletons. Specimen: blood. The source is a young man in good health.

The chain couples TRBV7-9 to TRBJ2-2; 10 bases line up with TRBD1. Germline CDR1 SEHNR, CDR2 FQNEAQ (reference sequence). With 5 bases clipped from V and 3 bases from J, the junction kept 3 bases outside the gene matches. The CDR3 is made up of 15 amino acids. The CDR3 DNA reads TGTGCCAGCAGCGTGGACAGGGGGGACACCGGGGAGCTGTTTTTT. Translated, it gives CASSVDRGDTGELFF.

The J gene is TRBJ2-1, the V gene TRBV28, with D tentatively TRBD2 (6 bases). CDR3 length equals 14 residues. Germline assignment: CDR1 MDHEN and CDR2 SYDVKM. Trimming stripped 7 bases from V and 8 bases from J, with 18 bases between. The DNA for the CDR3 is TGTGCCAGCATCCCGATGGGCTGGAGGGATGAGCAGTTCTTC. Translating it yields CASIPMGWRDEQFF.

CDR3 amino acids: CASSFGEQETQFF. CDR3 in DNA: TGTGCCAGCAGCTTTGGAGAGCAAGAGACCCAGTTCTTC. This sequence joins TRBV5-6 and TRBJ2-5; D uncertain. The DNA end is more similar to TRBJ2-1, so the J call may be wrong. The CDR3 runs to 13 residues. The germline V gene encodes CDR1 SGHDT and CDR2 YYEEEE.

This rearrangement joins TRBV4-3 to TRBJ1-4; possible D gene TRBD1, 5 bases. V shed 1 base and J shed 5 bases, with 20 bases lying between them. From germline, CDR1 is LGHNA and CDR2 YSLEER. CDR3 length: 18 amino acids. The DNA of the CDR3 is TGCGCCAGCAGCCAAGGAGGTGGGGGTGGCCTCATAAATGAAAAACTGTTTTTT. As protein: CASSQGGGGGLINEKLFF.

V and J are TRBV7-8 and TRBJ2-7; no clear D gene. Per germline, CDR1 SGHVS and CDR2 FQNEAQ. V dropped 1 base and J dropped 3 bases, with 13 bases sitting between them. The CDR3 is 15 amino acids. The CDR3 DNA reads TGTGCCAGCAGCTTAGTACAGTCACACTTCTACGAGCAGTACTTC. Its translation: CASSLVQSHFYEQYF.

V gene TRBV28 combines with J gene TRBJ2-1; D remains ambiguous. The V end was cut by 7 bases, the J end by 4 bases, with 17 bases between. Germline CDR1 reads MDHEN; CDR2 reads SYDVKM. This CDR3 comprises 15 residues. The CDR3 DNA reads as TGTGCCAGCAACCTCGGGCCCACACCTTACAATGAGCAGTTCTTC. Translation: CASNLGPTPYNEQFF.

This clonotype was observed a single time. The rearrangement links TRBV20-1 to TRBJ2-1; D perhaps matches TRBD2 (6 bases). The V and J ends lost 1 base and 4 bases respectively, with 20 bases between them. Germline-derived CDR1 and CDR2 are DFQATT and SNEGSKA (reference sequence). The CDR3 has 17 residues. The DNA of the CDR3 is TGCAGTGCTAGAGTAGGTTACCGGGAGCCACGATACAATGAGCAGTTCTTC. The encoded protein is CSARVGYREPRYNEQFF.

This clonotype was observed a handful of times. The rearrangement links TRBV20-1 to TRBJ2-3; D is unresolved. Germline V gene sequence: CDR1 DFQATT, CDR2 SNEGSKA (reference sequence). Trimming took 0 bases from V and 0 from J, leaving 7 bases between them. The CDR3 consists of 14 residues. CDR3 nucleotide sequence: TGCAGTGCTAGAGATTTGTCGAGCACAGATACGCAGTATTTT. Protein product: CSARDLSSTDTQYF.

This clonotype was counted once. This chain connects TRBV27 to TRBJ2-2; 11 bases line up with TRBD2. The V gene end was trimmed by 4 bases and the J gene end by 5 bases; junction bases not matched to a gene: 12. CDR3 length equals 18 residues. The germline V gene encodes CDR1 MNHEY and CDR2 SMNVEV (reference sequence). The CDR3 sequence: CASSSDTSGSSGTGELFF. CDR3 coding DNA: TGTGCCAGCAGTTCCGACACTAGCGGGAGCTCCGGGACCGGGGAGCTGTTTTTT.

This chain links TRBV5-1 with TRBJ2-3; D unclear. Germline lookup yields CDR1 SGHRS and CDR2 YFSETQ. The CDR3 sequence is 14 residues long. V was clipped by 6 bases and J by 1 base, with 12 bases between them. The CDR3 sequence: CASTRVSGTDTQYF. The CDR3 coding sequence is TGCGCCAGCACCCGGGTCTCTGGCACAGATACGCAGTATTTT.

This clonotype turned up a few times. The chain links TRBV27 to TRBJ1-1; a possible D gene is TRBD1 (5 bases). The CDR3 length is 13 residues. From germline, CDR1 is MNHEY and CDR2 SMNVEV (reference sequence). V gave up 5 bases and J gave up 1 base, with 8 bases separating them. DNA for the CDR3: TGTGCCAGCAGTATACAGGAGAACACTGAAGCTTTCTTT. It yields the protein CASSIQENTEAFF.

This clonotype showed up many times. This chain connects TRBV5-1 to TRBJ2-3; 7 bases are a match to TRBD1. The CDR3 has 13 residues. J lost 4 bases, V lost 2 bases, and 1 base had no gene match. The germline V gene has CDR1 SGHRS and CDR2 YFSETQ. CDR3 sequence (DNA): TGCGCCAGCAGCTTTCAGGGGGCAGATACGCAGTATTTT. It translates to CASSFQGADTQYF.

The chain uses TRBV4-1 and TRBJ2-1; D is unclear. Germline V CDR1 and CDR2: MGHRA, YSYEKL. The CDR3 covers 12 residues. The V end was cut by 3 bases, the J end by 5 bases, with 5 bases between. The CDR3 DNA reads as TGCGCCAGCAGCCAGCTTAACAATGAGCAGTTCTTC. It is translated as CASSQLNNEQFF.

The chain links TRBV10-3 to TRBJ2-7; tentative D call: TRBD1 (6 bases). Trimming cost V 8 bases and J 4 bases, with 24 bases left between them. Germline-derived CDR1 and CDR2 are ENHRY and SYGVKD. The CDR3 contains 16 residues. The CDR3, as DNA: TGTGCCATCCGTGGGGGAATGCTAGGGGGATGGTACGAGCAGTACTTC. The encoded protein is CAIRGGMLGGWYEQYF.

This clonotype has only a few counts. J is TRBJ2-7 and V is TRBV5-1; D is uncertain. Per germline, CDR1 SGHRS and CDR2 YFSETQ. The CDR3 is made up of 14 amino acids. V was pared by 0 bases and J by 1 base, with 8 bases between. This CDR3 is CASSLEGRSYEQYF. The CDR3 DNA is TGCGCCAGCAGCTTGGAGGGTAGATCCTACGAGCAGTACTTC.